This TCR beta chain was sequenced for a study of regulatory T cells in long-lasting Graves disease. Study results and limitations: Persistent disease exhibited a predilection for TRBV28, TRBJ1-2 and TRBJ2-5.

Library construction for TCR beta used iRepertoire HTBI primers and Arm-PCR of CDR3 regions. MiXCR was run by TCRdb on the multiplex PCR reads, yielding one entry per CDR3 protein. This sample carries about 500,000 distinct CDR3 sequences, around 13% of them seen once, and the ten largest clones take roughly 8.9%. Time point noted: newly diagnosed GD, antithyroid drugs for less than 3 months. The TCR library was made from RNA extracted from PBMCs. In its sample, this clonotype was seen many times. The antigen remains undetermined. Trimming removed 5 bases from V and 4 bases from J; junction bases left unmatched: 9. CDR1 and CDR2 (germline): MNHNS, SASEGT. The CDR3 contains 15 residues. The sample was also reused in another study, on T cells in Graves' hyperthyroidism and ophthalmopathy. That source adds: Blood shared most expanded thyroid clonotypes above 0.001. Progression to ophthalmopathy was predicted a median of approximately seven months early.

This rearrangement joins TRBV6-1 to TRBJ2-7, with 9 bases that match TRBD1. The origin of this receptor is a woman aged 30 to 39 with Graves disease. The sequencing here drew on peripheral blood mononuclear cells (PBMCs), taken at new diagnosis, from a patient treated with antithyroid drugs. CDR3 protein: CASSPDRGFMYEQYF. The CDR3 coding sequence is TGTGCCAGCAGTCCCGACAGGGGGTTTATGTACGAGCAGTACTTC.